This T cell receptor beta chain originates from a study of CD8 T cells in ankylosing spondylitis (dated by TCRdb to about 2017). Looking at the study overall: The study set out to find disease-linked TCR variants by profiling T cell receptor beta repertoires in ankylosing spondylitis patients and healthy donors. Peripheral blood was sampled, and synovial fluid was additionally collected from ankylosing spondylitis patients. In total, the full study cohort was made up of about 99 healthy donors and 25 to 30 ankylosing spondylitis patients. Broad study findings and their caveats: The disease-linked clones had a CD8+ phenotype and were found at relatively low frequencies in peripheral blood. Some motif variants were previously reported in synovial fluid and blood of reactive arthritis patients, suggesting common disease-initiation mechanisms. According to the report, matched synovial fluid samples from ankylosing spondylitis patients were significantly enriched for the disease-linked clones. Blood from ankylosing spondylitis patients appeared to be characterized by a TCR beta motif composed of eight or nine highly homologous amino acid variants.

Reading from cysteine to phenylalanine, the CDR3 counts 13 amino acids. CDR3 DNA is the only sequence kept; it has 39 bases, read in frame from the first base. According to the germline V gene (reference sequence), CDR1 reads MNHEY and CDR2 reads SMNVEV. Between the V and J ends, shortened by 3 bases and 3 bases respectively, the junction contains 7 bases. This clonotype was recorded many times. The antigen it recognizes is unknown. No much larger clone is present one base from it, and per-base qualities are unavailable. Sequencing instrument: Illumina HiSeq 2500. Quantitative 5'-RACE with molecular barcodes was used to prepare TCR beta libraries. The paper's data handling went like this. A new computational method based on a probabilistic model of VDJ rearrangement was used to identify disease-linked TCR variants. TCRdb passed the public sequencing reads through fastp at Q25 and MiXCR, retaining productive beta sequences. Rows matching on CDR3 protein sequence are summarized as one entry with the most common DNA and genes. The V and J calls and clone size are TCRdb's, not the authors'. The sample includes around 490,000 distinct CDR3 sequences, with approximately 5% observed a single time. Of the sample, roughly 3.2% is held by the ten largest clones.

Recombination joined TRBV27 with TRBJ2-3, with no confident D gene call. The sample was blood, either unsorted or a sorted T cell fraction (not recorded which). The clonotype originates from a male donor with ankylosing spondylitis. The DNA reads as follows: TGTGCCAGCAGTTTCTTCCGGACAGATACGCAGTATTTT. Its coded protein is CASSFFRTDTQYF.